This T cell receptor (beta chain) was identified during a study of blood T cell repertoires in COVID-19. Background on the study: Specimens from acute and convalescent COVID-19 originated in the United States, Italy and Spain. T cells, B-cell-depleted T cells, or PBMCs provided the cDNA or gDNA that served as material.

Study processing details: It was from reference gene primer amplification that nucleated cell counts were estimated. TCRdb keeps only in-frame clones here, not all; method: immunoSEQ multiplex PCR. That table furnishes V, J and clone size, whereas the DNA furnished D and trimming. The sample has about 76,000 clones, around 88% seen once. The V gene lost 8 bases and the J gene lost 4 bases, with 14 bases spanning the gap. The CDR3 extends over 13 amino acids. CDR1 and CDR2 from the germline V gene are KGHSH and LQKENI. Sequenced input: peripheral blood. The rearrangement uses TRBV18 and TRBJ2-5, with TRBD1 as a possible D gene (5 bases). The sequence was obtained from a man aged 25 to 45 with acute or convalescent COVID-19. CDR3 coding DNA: TGTGCCAGCACCAGGGTATTGGGAGAGACCCAGTACTTC. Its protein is CASTRVLGETQYF. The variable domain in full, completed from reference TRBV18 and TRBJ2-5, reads NAGVMQNPRHLVRRRGQEARLRCSPMKGHSHVYWYRQLPEEGLKFMVYLQKENIIDESGMPKERFSAEFPKEGPSILRIQQVVRGDSAAYFCASTRVLGETQYFGPGTRLLVL.